The entry below describes one T cell receptor (beta chain). Its target is unknown. The CDR3 contains 13 residues. In germline, CDR1 is LNHDA, CDR2 SQIVND (reference sequence). Amplification used 60 Vbeta primers and 13 Jbeta primers. Using immunoSEQ multiplex PCR, the repertoire was profiled, and TCRdb retains in-frame clones only, with some absent. The sample holds more than 50,000 clones. This specimen comes from a study of cytomegalovirus exposure and HLA in healthy donors. Study overall: Of the donors genotyped, several hundred in all, 75% to 90% fell in the Caucasian-associated ancestry cluster. Broader study findings: In a later analysis, an Asian-associated ancestry cluster reportedly showed fewer N-insertions than the approximately 700-donor mean. Information on immune exposure was restricted to one variable (CMV serostatus). As a later analysis revealed, most CMV-associated TCR beta chains appeared HLA-restricted.

The TCR was taken from a man aged 50-60 years in good health and CMV-seropositive. The J gene is TRBJ2-6, the V gene TRBV19, with 7 bases fitting TRBD2. The specimen sequenced was PBMCs. Here the CDR3 DNA reads TGTGCAGCGGGGTTCTCTGGGGCCAACGTCCTGACTTTC. Residues: CAAGFSGANVLTF.